The rows below give T cell receptor beta chains drawn from one sample of a study of cytomegalovirus exposure and HLA in healthy donors. TCRdb keeps only in-frame clones here, not all; method: immunoSEQ multiplex PCR. The sample lists some 110,000 clones, roughly four fifths occurring once. Sequencing was performed on PBMCs. The receptor set was obtained from a man aged 40-50 years in good health and CMV-seronegative. CDR3s include the opening cysteine and the closing phenylalanine or tryptophan. D genes are given only for firm matches. Rows give clone size only sometimes, using once, few, many, or a class for an expanded clone.

j_gene: TRBJ2-7
v_gene: TRBV5-4
len: 14
abundance: .
d_gene: TRBD2
CDR3aa: CASRRAGGPYEQYF
CDR3nt: TGTGCCAGCAGACGAGCGGGAGGACCCTACGAGCAGTACTTC

j_gene: TRBJ1-1
v_gene: TRBV6-1
len: 14
abundance: .
d_gene: .
CDR3aa: CASILSDRNTEAFF
CDR3nt: TGTGCCAGCATACTATCGGACAGGAACACTGAAGCTTTCTTT

j_gene: TRBJ1-3
v_gene: TRBV4-1
len: 21
abundance: .
d_gene: TRBD1
CDR3aa: CASSQPGSVRGQVISGNTIYF
CDR3nt: TGCGCCAGCAGCCAACCCGGGAGCGTGAGGGGACAGGTTATCTCTGGAAACACCATATATTTT

j_gene: TRBJ2-2
v_gene: TRBV19
len: 14
abundance: .
d_gene: .
CDR3aa: CASSIDQGNGELFF
CDR3nt: TGTGCCAGTAGTATAGATCAGGGAAACGGGGAGCTGTTTTTT

j_gene: TRBJ1-5
v_gene: TRBV7-9
len: 14
abundance: .
d_gene: .
CDR3aa: CASSPEGYNQPQHF
CDR3nt: TGTGCCAGCAGCCCCGAGGGATACAATCAGCCCCAGCATTTT

j_gene: TRBJ1-1
v_gene: TRBV13
len: 14
abundance: few
d_gene: .
CDR3aa: CASSPPQGSREAFF
CDR3nt: TGTGCCAGCAGCCCCCCACAGGGTAGCAGGGAAGCTTTCTTT

j_gene: TRBJ2-5
v_gene: TRBV7-8
len: 16
abundance: .
d_gene: TRBD1
CDR3aa: CASSLAIAGGLETQYF
CDR3nt: TGTGCCAGCAGCTTAGCCATAGCAGGGGGTCTGGAGACCCAGTACTTC

j_gene: TRBJ2-5
v_gene: TRBV7-8
len: 13
abundance: .
d_gene: .
CDR3aa: CASEVGGAETQYF
CDR3nt: TGTGCCAGCGAAGTGGGAGGAGCAGAGACCCAGTACTTC

j_gene: TRBJ1-5
v_gene: TRBV29-1
len: 13
abundance: .
d_gene: .
CDR3aa: CSASWDTDQPQHF
CDR3nt: TGCAGCGCCTCTTGGGACACGGATCAGCCCCAGCATTTT

j_gene: TRBJ1-3
v_gene: TRBV7-8
len: 18
abundance: .
d_gene: .
CDR3aa: CASSLEIWQTNSGNTIYF
CDR3nt: TGTGCCAGCAGCTTAGAAATTTGGCAGACAAACTCTGGAAACACCATATATTTT

j_gene: TRBJ2-1
v_gene: TRBV5-1
len: 14
abundance: .
d_gene: TRBD2
CDR3aa: CASSLGSGTREQFF
CDR3nt: TGCGCCAGCAGCTTGGGGAGCGGGACCCGTGAGCAGTTCTTC

j_gene: TRBJ2-7
v_gene: TRBV16
len: 14
abundance: few
d_gene: .
CDR3aa: CASIRDKGFYEQYF
CDR3nt: TGTGCCAGTATCCGGGACAAGGGATTCTACGAGCAGTACTTC

j_gene: TRBJ2-7
v_gene: TRBV5-1
len: 14
abundance: .
d_gene: .
CDR3aa: CASSLGQSRSEQYF
CDR3nt: TGCGCCAGCAGCTTGGGTCAGTCCCGGAGCGAGCAGTACTTC

j_gene: TRBJ1-5
v_gene: TRBV28
len: 13
abundance: .
d_gene: .
CDR3aa: CASSLQYNQPQHF
CDR3nt: TGTGCCAGCAGTTTGCAGTACAATCAGCCCCAGCATTTT

j_gene: TRBJ1-5
v_gene: TRBV4-3
len: 14
abundance: .
d_gene: TRBD1
CDR3aa: CASSQEAGGQPQHF
CDR3nt: TGCGCCAGCAGCCAAGAAGCAGGGGGCCAGCCCCAGCATTTT

j_gene: TRBJ2-1
v_gene: TRBV19
len: 13
abundance: large
d_gene: .
CDR3aa: CASSIGEYNEQFF
CDR3nt: TGTGCCAGTAGTATAGGAGAGTACAATGAGCAGTTCTTC

j_gene: TRBJ2-7
v_gene: TRBV30
len: 14
abundance: .
d_gene: .
CDR3aa: CAWRPLQSSYEQYF
CDR3nt: TGTGCCTGGAGGCCCTTACAGAGCTCCTACGAGCAGTACTTC

j_gene: TRBJ1-2
v_gene: TRBV11-2
len: 13
abundance: .
d_gene: .
CDR3aa: CASSLGPIYGYTF
CDR3nt: TGTGCCAGCAGCTTGGGGCCGATCTATGGCTACACCTTC

j_gene: TRBJ2-7
v_gene: TRBV4-1
len: 17
abundance: few
d_gene: TRBD2
CDR3aa: CASSQEGGAGGNYEQYF
CDR3nt: TGCGCCAGCAGCCAAGAGGGCGGAGCGGGAGGGAACTACGAGCAGTACTTC

j_gene: TRBJ2-1
v_gene: TRBV7-9
len: 15
abundance: .
d_gene: TRBD1
CDR3aa: CASSRGQGGYNEQFF
CDR3nt: TGTGCCAGCAGCCGCGGACAGGGAGGATACAATGAGCAGTTCTTC

j_gene: TRBJ2-1
v_gene: TRBV2
len: 19
abundance: .
d_gene: .
CDR3aa: CASSDNRRGLARRGNEQFF
CDR3nt: TGTGCCAGCAGTGATAATCGTAGGGGTCTAGCGAGACGTGGCAATGAGCAGTTCTTC

j_gene: TRBJ2-1
v_gene: TRBV7-6
len: 14
abundance: few
d_gene: .
CDR3aa: CASSRQTSYNEQFF
CDR3nt: TGTGCCAGCAGCCGACAAACCTCCTACAATGAGCAGTTCTTC

j_gene: TRBJ2-7
v_gene: TRBV7-9
len: 14
abundance: .
d_gene: .
CDR3aa: CASSLYSGTYEQYF
CDR3nt: TGTGCCAGCAGCTTGTATAGCGGAACCTACGAGCAGTACTTC

j_gene: TRBJ2-3
v_gene: TRBV6-5
len: 12
abundance: .
d_gene: .
CDR3aa: CASSPSADTQYF
CDR3nt: TGTGCCAGCAGTCCGAGTGCAGATACGCAGTATTTT

j_gene: TRBJ1-4
v_gene: TRBV4-2
len: 16
abundance: .
d_gene: .
CDR3aa: CASSQALIATNEKLFF
CDR3nt: TGTGCCAGCAGCCAAGCACTTATTGCAACTAATGAAAAACTGTTTTTT

j_gene: TRBJ2-7
v_gene: TRBV28
len: 14
abundance: .
d_gene: TRBD1
CDR3aa: CASSPGTGFYEQYF
CDR3nt: TGTGCCAGCAGTCCTGGGACAGGGTTTTACGAGCAGTACTTC

j_gene: TRBJ2-7
v_gene: TRBV4-1
len: 13
abundance: .
d_gene: .
CDR3aa: CASSQDIPYEQYF
CDR3nt: TGCGCCAGCAGCCAAGATATTCCCTACGAGCAGTACTTC

j_gene: TRBJ1-2
v_gene: TRBV25-1
len: 13
abundance: .
d_gene: TRBD1
CDR3aa: CASRRGQTNGYTF
CDR3nt: TGTGCCAGCAGGAGGGGACAGACCAATGGCTACACCTTC

j_gene: TRBJ2-2
v_gene: TRBV9
len: 14
abundance: .
d_gene: .
CDR3aa: CASSVVSNTGELFF
CDR3nt: TGTGCCAGCAGCGTAGTCTCGAACACCGGGGAGCTGTTTTTT

j_gene: TRBJ2-1
v_gene: TRBV28
len: 14
abundance: .
d_gene: TRBD1
CDR3aa: CASSLILDRGLEFF
CDR3nt: TGTGCCAGCAGTTTAATTTTGGACAGGGGGCTGGAGTTCTTC

j_gene: TRBJ2-7
v_gene: TRBV6-1
len: 15
abundance: few
d_gene: .
CDR3aa: CASSVGTDSTYEQYF
CDR3nt: TGTGCCAGCAGTGTGGGGACTGACTCGACCTACGAGCAGTACTTC

j_gene: TRBJ2-5
v_gene: TRBV7-2
len: 13
abundance: .
d_gene: .
CDR3aa: CASSLGRQETQYF
CDR3nt: TGTGCCAGCAGCTTAGGCAGACAAGAGACCCAGTACTTC

j_gene: TRBJ2-7
v_gene: TRBV7-2
len: 14
abundance: .
d_gene: .
CDR3aa: CASSLPLGSYEQYF
CDR3nt: TGTGCCAGCAGCTTACCTCTAGGGAGTTACGAGCAGTACTTC

j_gene: TRBJ2-7
v_gene: TRBV7-9
len: 14
abundance: .
d_gene: TRBD1
CDR3aa: CASSYRGPAYEQYF
CDR3nt: TGTGCCAGCAGCTACAGGGGGCCCGCCTACGAGCAGTACTTC

j_gene: TRBJ1-1
v_gene: TRBV7-2
len: 15
abundance: .
d_gene: .
CDR3aa: CASSFSTGVNTEAFF
CDR3nt: TGTGCCAGCAGCTTCTCAACCGGGGTTAACACTGAAGCTTTCTTT

j_gene: TRBJ2-1
v_gene: TRBV7-2
len: 16
abundance: .
d_gene: TRBD2
CDR3aa: CASSYGTSGTYNEQFF
CDR3nt: TGTGCCAGCAGCTACGGGACTAGCGGGACCTACAATGAGCAGTTCTTC

j_gene: TRBJ2-3
v_gene: TRBV18
len: 16
abundance: .
d_gene: .
CDR3aa: CASSHARGRGTDTQYF
CDR3nt: TGTGCCAGCTCACACGCCAGGGGACGCGGCACAGATACGCAGTATTTT

j_gene: TRBJ2-7
v_gene: TRBV4-1
len: 13
abundance: .
d_gene: .
CDR3aa: CASSPRVSYEQYF
CDR3nt: TGCGCCAGCAGCCCGAGGGTCTCCTACGAGCAGTACTTC

j_gene: TRBJ2-1
v_gene: TRBV5-1
len: 17
abundance: .
d_gene: TRBD1
CDR3aa: CASSQNNPGDRDNEQFF
CDR3nt: TGCGCCAGCAGTCAAAACAACCCCGGGGACAGAGACAATGAGCAGTTCTTC

j_gene: TRBJ1-2
v_gene: TRBV11-2
len: 12
abundance: .
d_gene: .
CDR3aa: CASSPEAYGYTF
CDR3nt: TGTGCCAGCAGCCCAGAGGCGTATGGCTACACCTTC

j_gene: TRBJ1-1
v_gene: TRBV6-5
len: 13
abundance: .
d_gene: .
CDR3aa: CASSYSGGTEAFF
CDR3nt: TGTGCCAGCAGTTACTCGGGGGGCACTGAAGCTTTCTTT

j_gene: TRBJ2-7
v_gene: TRBV28
len: 16
abundance: .
d_gene: TRBD1
CDR3aa: CASSFWQGASSYEQYF
CDR3nt: TGTGCCAGCAGTTTTTGGCAGGGGGCTTCGTCCTACGAGCAGTACTTC

j_gene: TRBJ1-5
v_gene: TRBV4-3
len: 16
abundance: few
d_gene: TRBD1
CDR3aa: CASSRWTGGANQPQHF
CDR3nt: TGCGCCAGCAGCCGGTGGACAGGGGGGGCCAATCAGCCCCAGCATTTT

j_gene: TRBJ2-5
v_gene: TRBV2
len: 11
abundance: once
d_gene: .
CDR3aa: CASSESETQYF
CDR3nt: TGTGCCAGCAGTGAAAGCGAGACCCAGTACTTC

j_gene: TRBJ1-6
v_gene: TRBV30
len: 13
abundance: .
d_gene: TRBD1
CDR3aa: CAWTKTGGSPLHF
CDR3nt: TGTGCCTGGACCAAGACAGGGGGATCACCCCTCCACTTT

j_gene: TRBJ2-7
v_gene: TRBV7-9
len: 18
abundance: .
d_gene: TRBD2
CDR3aa: CSSSLTVGLAELIYEQYF
CDR3nt: TGTTCCAGCAGCTTAACCGTGGGACTAGCGGAGTTGATCTACGAGCAGTACTTC

j_gene: TRBJ1-6
v_gene: TRBV2
len: 16
abundance: .
d_gene: .
CDR3aa: CASLRQQSSYNSPLHF
CDR3nt: TGTGCCAGCCTTCGACAGCAAAGCTCCTATAATTCACCCCTCCACTTT

j_gene: TRBJ2-5
v_gene: TRBV30
len: 13
abundance: .
d_gene: .
CDR3aa: CAWSWAGGETQYF
CDR3nt: TGTGCCTGGAGTTGGGCAGGGGGGGAGACCCAGTACTTC

j_gene: TRBJ2-7
v_gene: TRBV11-2
len: 14
abundance: few
d_gene: TRBD2
CDR3aa: CASRRLAGGLEQYF
CDR3nt: TGTGCCAGCAGACGACTAGCGGGGGGATTAGAGCAGTACTTC

j_gene: TRBJ2-3
v_gene: TRBV7-9
len: 15
abundance: .
d_gene: TRBD1
CDR3aa: CASSPGQGHTDTQYF
CDR3nt: TGTGCCAGCAGTCCGGGACAGGGACACACAGATACGCAGTATTTT

j_gene: TRBJ1-3
v_gene: TRBV21-1
len: 17
abundance: .
d_gene: .
CDR3aa: CASSKEVGTGSGNTIYF
CDR3nt: .

j_gene: TRBJ2-6
v_gene: TRBV5-1
len: 16
abundance: .
d_gene: .
CDR3aa: CASSLDGSSGANVLTF
CDR3nt: TGCGCCAGCAGCTTGGACGGTAGCTCTGGGGCCAACGTCCTGACTTTC

j_gene: TRBJ2-1
v_gene: TRBV6-5
len: 13
abundance: .
d_gene: .
CDR3aa: CASSYLKNNEQFF
CDR3nt: TGTGCCAGCAGTTACCTAAAGAACAATGAGCAGTTCTTC

j_gene: TRBJ2-1
v_gene: TRBV27
len: 17
abundance: .
d_gene: .
CDR3aa: CASSTITGIASYNEQFF
CDR3nt: TGTGCCAGCAGTACCATAACAGGGATCGCCTCCTACAATGAGCAGTTCTTC

j_gene: TRBJ1-5
v_gene: TRBV7-9
len: 13
abundance: .
d_gene: .
CDR3aa: CASSLDRSQPQHF
CDR3nt: TGTGCCAGCAGCTTAGATAGGAGTCAGCCCCAGCATTTT

j_gene: TRBJ1-4
v_gene: TRBV11-3
len: 11
abundance: .
d_gene: .
CDR3aa: CASSRSEKLFF
CDR3nt: TGTGCCAGCAGCCGGTCCGAAAAACTGTTTTTT

j_gene: TRBJ1-6
v_gene: TRBV5-1
len: 14
abundance: .
d_gene: .
CDR3aa: CASSFSRQNSPLHF
CDR3nt: TGCGCCAGCAGCTTTTCCAGACAGAATTCACCCCTCCACTTT